This T cell receptor beta chain was observed in a study of neurological immune-mediated disorders. The study, taken as a whole, reports: Whereas HTLV-1-associated myelopathy showed the most TCR clonal expansion, multiple sclerosis showed the least, with levels below those of healthy controls.

Among the participants, healthy controls were blood bank volunteers in Maryland, USA. MiXCR, applied by TCRdb to the 5' RACE reads, yields one record per CDR3 protein. The top ten clones hold roughly 1.9% of a sample with roughly 32,000 distinct CDR3 sequences, under 6.5% of them seen once. Trimming removed 3 bases from V and 0 bases from J, with 6 bases in between. CDR3 length: 13 amino acids. The germline V gene has CDR1 DFQATT and CDR2 SNEGSKA (reference sequence). This clonotype was seen many times. Its specificity is unknown. The TCR comes from a woman between 50 and 59 years old in good health. J is TRBJ1-3 and V is TRBV20-1; D gene uncertain. Material: CD4+ T cells from blood. DNA for the CDR3: TGCAGTGCTAGCGTAAACTCTGGAAACACCATATATTTT. Translation: CSASVNSGNTIYF.